This TCR beta chain was obtained from a study of shared clonotypes between healthy human individuals. General study results and limits: Sharing across four donors was highest in naive CD4 (around 5%) and lowest in memory CD8 (approximately 0.4%). Generally, estimated richness proved larger in naive subsets than it did in memory subsets.

This clone was detected once. Its antigen is unknown. CDR1 and CDR2 (germline): SGHDT, YYEEEE. V lost 0 bases and J 13 bases, leaving 9 bases between the germline ends. This CDR3 comprises 11 residues. Profiling relied on immunoSEQ multiplex PCR, and the TCRdb table lists in-frame clones only, not all of them. This repertoire shows about 1.5 million clones, roughly 98% found once; its top ten account for roughly 0.42%. The genes are TRBV5-6 and TRBJ2-3, with a tentative D call TRBD2 (6 bases). This receptor was taken from a man aged 25 to 45 in good health. Sequencing was done on a sample of naive CD4+ T cells sorted from blood. Subset: CD45RA+ positively selected. This CDR3 is CASSLGDSKYF. The CDR3 DNA follows: TGTGCCAGCAGCTTGGGGGACTCCAAGTATTTT.